These T cell receptor beta chains were read from a single sample in a study of T cells in Graves' hyperthyroidism and ophthalmopathy. In TCRdb, the multiplex PCR reads were re-called with MiXCR into one record per CDR3 protein. This table has 640,000 or so distinct CDR3 sequences, 13% to 15% appearing once. The sequenced sample was blood. The receptor source for this set is a woman between 18 and 29 years old with Graves' ophthalmopathy. CDR3s leave out the opening cysteine and the closing phenylalanine or tryptophan. Fields, in order: V gene, CDR3 protein.

>TRBV9
ASSVGGDKEGYT
>TRBV11-3
ASSETGRNNEQF
>TRBV20-1
SARDLTAMNTEAF
>TRBV7-2
ASSPVSSQPQH
>TRBV20-1
SARVVKREHLTLYEQY
>TRBV29-1
SVAPRGHTEAF
>TRBV20-1
SARGASRESNYEQY
>TRBV6-9
ASSYRTSGRAGANVLT
>TRBV5-1
ASSLSPGNYNEQF
>TRBV7-2
ASSFREGDEKLF
>TRBV10-3
AISGGTQPGDTNTGELF
>TRBV12-3/TRBV12-4
ASSQTAILQETQY
>TRBV29-1
SVALAGSSPTDEQF
>TRBV6-5
ASSYSGQGVLYGYT
>TRBV6-1
ASSSAGQGQGEKLF
>TRBV29-1
SVEGTLGESLYNEQF
>TRBV19
ASRTQY
>TRBV28
ASSSSGEVQEKLF
>TRBV28
ASSPQRAGYT
>TRBV6-1
ASSLGKESDTQY
>TRBV7-2
ASSPGQSTEAF
>TRBV20-1
SARDPRPRNEKLF
>TRBV4-2
ASSQRRQGTNEKLF
>TRBV24-1
ATSDPRRTEAF
>TRBV7-3
ASSSLAGGGETQY
>TRBV19
ASSAQRRLGTNEKLF
>TRBV7-9
ASSLAPQGYTGELF